This entry describes one TCR beta chain. Original processing notes: Amplification of reference gene primers was used by the study to estimate nucleated cell counts. Clones were read by immunoSEQ multiplex PCR, and TCRdb kept only the in-frame ones, dropping some. V, J and clone size are those of that table, while D and trimming were read from the DNA. In the table there are approximately 97,000 clones, about 87% of which are singletons. These data originate in a study of blood T cell repertoires in COVID-19. Study at large: Some COVID-19 samples were acute and others convalescent; all came from the United States, Italy and Spain. T cells, B-cell-depleted T cells, or PBMCs provided the cDNA or gDNA that served as material.

Germline V lookup: CDR1 MNHEY, CDR2 SMNVEV (reference sequence). This CDR3 spans 16 amino acids. Trimming stripped 6 bases from V and 0 bases from J, with 17 bases between. Input material: peripheral blood. The V gene is TRBV27, the J gene TRBJ2-5; D is possibly TRBD2 (7 bases). The source is a man aged 45-65 years with active or convalescent COVID-19. CDR3: CASSRGGGGHQETQYF. CDR3 bases: TGTGCCAGCAGCCGTGGAGGGGGAGGGCACCAAGAGACCCAGTACTTC.